This T cell receptor beta chain appears in the sequencing data of a study of control samples from healthy donors and cancer patients. Assay: immunoSEQ multiplex PCR; the TCRdb copy retains only in-frame clones and omits some. Of tens of thousands of clones in the sample, 91% were seen once. Germline V gene data show CDR1 as SNHLY and CDR2 as FYNNEI. The CDR3 is 13 amino acids. The ends were cut back, 5 bases at V and 6 bases at J, with 13 bases in the middle. The specimen sequenced was PBMCs. The TCR comes from a woman aged 40 to 50 with head and neck cancer. The chain links TRBV2 to TRBJ1-1, with D maybe TRBD1 (6 bases). In nucleotides, the CDR3 is TGTGCCAGCAGTTCTGAGGGGGGAGCTGAAGCTTTCTTT. It translates to CASSSEGGAEAFF. The variable domain in full, with the rest retrieved from reference TRBV2 and TRBJ1-1, is EPEVTQTPSHQVTQMGQEVILRCVPISNHLYFYWYRQILGQKVEFLVSFYNNEISEKSEIFDDQFSVERPDGSNFTLKIRSTKLEDSAMYFCASSSEGGAEAFFGQGTRLTVV.